This T cell receptor (beta chain) originates from a study of CD8 T cells in ankylosing spondylitis. Study outcomes and limitations: Relatively scarce in peripheral blood, disease-linked clones were CD8+. Characteristic of ankylosing spondylitis blood, it appeared, was a TCR beta motif comprising about eight highly homologous variants.

There are 20 residues in the CDR3. Germline CDR1 MNHEY, CDR2 SMNVEV (reference sequence). V was clipped by 5 bases and J by 2 bases; unmatched bases: 24. Construction of TCR beta libraries was performed using quantitative 5'-RACE with molecular barcodes. TCRdb re-called the 5' RACE reads through MiXCR, storing one row per CDR3 protein. This table has 250,000 or so distinct CDR3 sequences, over 15% appearing once. Remarks on this clonotype: Its matching antigen is unknown.

This chain joins TRBV27 and TRBJ2-7; 7 positions agree with TRBD1. This clonotype was obtained from a male donor with ankylosing spondylitis or in good health (not recorded which). Sequencing used blood, either unsorted or a sorted T cell fraction (not recorded which). The CDR3 sequence: CASSGLSGFGWGTVTYEQYF. DNA of the CDR3: TGTGCCAGCAGTGGACTTTCGGGGTTTGGTTGGGGGACAGTGACCTACGAGCAGTACTTC.